The clone carrying this TCR beta chain was counted a few times. Its antigen is undetermined. Template switching added a universal primer site; cDNA carried unique molecular identifiers. TCRdb processed the 5' RACE reads anew with MiXCR; each CDR3 protein has one entry. The sample has some 500,000 distinct CDR3 sequences, approximately 15% seen once. The junction had 14 bases not matched to a gene; V was cut back by 5 bases and J by 9 bases. The length of the CDR3 is 16 residues. This record comes from a study of identical twins. Broader study findings: Within twin pairs, the out-of-frame alpha sequences they shared showed excess low generation probability.

Separately, the same data were catalogued under a study of yellow fever vaccine responses in identical twins.

Sequenced: CD4+ T cells sorted from blood. The source is a young woman in good health. The chain couples TRBV12-3 or TRBV12-4 to TRBJ2-1; TRBD2 agrees at 9 bases. In nucleotides, the CDR3 is TGTGCCAGCAGTCTCGAGGTCACTAGCGGGCTGCGTGAGCAGTTCTTC. Encoded protein: CASSLEVTSGLREQFF.